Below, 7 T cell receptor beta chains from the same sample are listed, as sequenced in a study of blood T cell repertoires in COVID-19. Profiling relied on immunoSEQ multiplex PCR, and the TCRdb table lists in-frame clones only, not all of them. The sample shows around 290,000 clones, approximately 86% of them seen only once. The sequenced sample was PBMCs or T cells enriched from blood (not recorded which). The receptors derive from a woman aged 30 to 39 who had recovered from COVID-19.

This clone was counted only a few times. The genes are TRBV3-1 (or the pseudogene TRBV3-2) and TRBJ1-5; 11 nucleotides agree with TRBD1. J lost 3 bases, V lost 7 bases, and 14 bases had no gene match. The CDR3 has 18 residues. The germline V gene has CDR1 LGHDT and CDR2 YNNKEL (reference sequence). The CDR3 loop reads CASIPPPRGQGANQPQHF. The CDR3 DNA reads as TGTGCCAGCATCCCCCCCCCGCGAGGACAGGGGGCCAATCAGCCCCAGCATTTT.

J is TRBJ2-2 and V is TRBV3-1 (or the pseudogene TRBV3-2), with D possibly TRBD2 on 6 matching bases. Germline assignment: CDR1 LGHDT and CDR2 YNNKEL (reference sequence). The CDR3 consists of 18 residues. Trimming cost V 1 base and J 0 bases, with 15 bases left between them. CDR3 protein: CASSQAPGGAPNTGELFF. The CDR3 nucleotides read TGTGCCAGCAGCCAAGCCCCCGGAGGGGCGCCGAACACCGGGGAGCTGTTTTTT.

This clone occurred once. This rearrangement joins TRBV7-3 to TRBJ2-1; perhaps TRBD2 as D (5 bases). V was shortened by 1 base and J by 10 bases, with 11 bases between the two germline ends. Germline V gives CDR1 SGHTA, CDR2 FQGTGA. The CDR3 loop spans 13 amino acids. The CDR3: CASSLMLAQEQFF. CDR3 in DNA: TGTGCCAGCAGCTTAATGCTAGCACAGGAGCAGTTCTTC.

The DNA for the CDR3 is TGTGCCAGCAGTTTCGAAACACTAGCGGGAGATCCTGGTGAGCAGTTCTTC. Protein: CASSFETLAGDPGEQFF. The chain is built from TRBV27 and TRBJ2-1; 11 nucleotides match TRBD2. CDR3 length equals 17 residues. V lost 3 bases to trimming and J lost 9 bases; unmatched junction nucleotides: 13. CDR1 and CDR2 from the germline V gene are MNHEY and SMNVEV (reference sequence).

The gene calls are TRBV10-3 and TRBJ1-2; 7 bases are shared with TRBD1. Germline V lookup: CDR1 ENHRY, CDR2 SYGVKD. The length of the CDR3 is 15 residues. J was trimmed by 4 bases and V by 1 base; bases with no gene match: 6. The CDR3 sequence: CAISEWGTAFYGYTF. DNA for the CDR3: TGTGCCATCAGTGAGTGGGGGACAGCCTTCTATGGCTACACCTTC.

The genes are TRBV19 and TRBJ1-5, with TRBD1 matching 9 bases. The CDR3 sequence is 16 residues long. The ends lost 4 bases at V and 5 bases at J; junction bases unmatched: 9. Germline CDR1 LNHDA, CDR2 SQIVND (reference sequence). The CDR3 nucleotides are TGTGCCAGTAGTACACCCGGGACAGGGTTTGATCAGCCCCAGCATTTT. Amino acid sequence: CASSTPGTGFDQPQHF.

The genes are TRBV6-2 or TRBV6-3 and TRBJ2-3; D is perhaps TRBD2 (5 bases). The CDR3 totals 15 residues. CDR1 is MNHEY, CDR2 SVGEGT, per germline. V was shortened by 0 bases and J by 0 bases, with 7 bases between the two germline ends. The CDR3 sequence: CASSYSRTSTDTQYF. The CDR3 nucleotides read TGTGCCAGCAGTTACTCTCGGACTAGCACAGATACGCAGTATTTT.